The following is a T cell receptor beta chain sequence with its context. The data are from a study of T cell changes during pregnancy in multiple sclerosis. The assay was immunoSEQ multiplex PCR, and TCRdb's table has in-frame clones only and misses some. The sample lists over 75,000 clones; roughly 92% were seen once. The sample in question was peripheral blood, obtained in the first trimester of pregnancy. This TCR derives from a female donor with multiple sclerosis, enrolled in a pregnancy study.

CDR3 DNA: TGTGCCAGCAGCTCGTCCAGAAGTGGCTACAATGAGCAGTTCTTC. It is translated as CASSSSRSGYNEQFF. The chain uses TRBV5-5 and TRBJ2-1, with unresolved D. The germline V gene has CDR1 SGHKS and CDR2 YYEKEE (reference sequence). The CDR3 length is 15 residues. V was pared by 3 bases and J by 3 bases, with 13 bases between.